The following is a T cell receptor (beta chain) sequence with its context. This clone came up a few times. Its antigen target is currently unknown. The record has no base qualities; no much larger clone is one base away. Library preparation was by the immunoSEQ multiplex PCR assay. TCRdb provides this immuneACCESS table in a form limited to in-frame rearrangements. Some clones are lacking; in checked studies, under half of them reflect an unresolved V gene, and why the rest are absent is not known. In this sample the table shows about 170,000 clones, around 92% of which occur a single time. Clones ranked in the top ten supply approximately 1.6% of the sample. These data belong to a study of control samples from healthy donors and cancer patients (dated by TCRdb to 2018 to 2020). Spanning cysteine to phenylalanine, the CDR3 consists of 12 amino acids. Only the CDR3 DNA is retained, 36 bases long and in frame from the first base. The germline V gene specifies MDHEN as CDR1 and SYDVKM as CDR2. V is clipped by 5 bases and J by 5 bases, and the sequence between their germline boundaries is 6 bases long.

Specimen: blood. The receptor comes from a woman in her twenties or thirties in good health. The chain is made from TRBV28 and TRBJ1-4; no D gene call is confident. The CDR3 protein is CASSPQNEKLFF. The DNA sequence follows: TGTGCCAGCAGTCCCCAAAATGAAAAACTGTTTTTT.